This T cell receptor beta chain was sequenced during a study of T-cell memory formation after mild COVID-19. Turning to the study itself: TCR clusters were mostly donor specific. Findings and caveats of the study: Second-wave clones peaking on day 37 lacked confirmed SARS-CoV-2 specificity. Pre-infection memory harbored some responding clones, suggesting cross-reactive memory joined.

The ends were cut back, 4 bases at V and 4 bases at J, with 14 bases in the middle. Germline values: CDR1 SGDLS, CDR2 YYNGEE. This CDR3 spans 14 amino acids. For this clonotype: The antigen is not known.

A single record per CDR3 protein comes from TCRdb applying MiXCR to the 5' RACE reads. The data contain about 540,000 distinct CDR3 sequences, 20% of them singletons. The specimen was PBMCs or a T cell subset sorted from them (not recorded which). The chain links TRBV9 to TRBJ2-5, with no clear D. The sequence was collected from an adult woman who had mild COVID-19 (a few samples of this study predate the infection). Cell type and time point are not known. CDR3 in DNA: TGTGCCAGCAGCTCGCGGTGGGGTGGAGAGACCCAGTACTTC. Its protein is CASSSRWGGETQYF.